This is a list of T cell receptor beta chains from one sample in a study of blood T cell repertoires in COVID-19. Repertoires were generated with immunoSEQ multiplex PCR, while TCRdb's copy carries only in-frame clones and drops some. The sample yields roughly 140,000 clones, about 85% seen once. The sample was peripheral blood. These receptors all come from a woman aged 40 to 49 with active or convalescent COVID-19. CDR3s include the opening cysteine and the closing phenylalanine or tryptophan. Fields, in order: CDR3 protein, J gene, V gene.

CDR3aa: CASSYSRDSPSGYTF; j_gene: TRBJ1-2; v_gene: TRBV6-5
CDR3aa: CAWSPSPRGWGNIQYF; j_gene: TRBJ2-4; v_gene: TRBV30
CDR3aa: CASSPQQGARTEAFF; j_gene: TRBJ1-1; v_gene: TRBV7-2
CDR3aa: CASSPLRGEAFF; j_gene: TRBJ1-1; v_gene: TRBV6-5
CDR3aa: CASSPTDREHQPQHF; j_gene: TRBJ1-5; v_gene: TRBV27
CDR3aa: CASLEGPSGNTIYF; j_gene: TRBJ1-3; v_gene: TRBV5-1
CDR3aa: CASSYGGNQPQHF; j_gene: TRBJ1-5; v_gene: TRBV6-2/TRBV6-3
CDR3aa: CASSLRDRGAGNTIYF; j_gene: TRBJ1-3; v_gene: TRBV11-2
CDR3aa: CASSLRGARYNEQFF; j_gene: TRBJ2-1; v_gene: TRBV5-1
CDR3aa: CASSLPGEGTEAFF; j_gene: TRBJ1-1; v_gene: TRBV5-8
CDR3aa: CASSKAGQGDGYTF; j_gene: TRBJ1-2; v_gene: TRBV21-1
CDR3aa: CASSFSGGNMYNEQFF; j_gene: TRBJ2-1; v_gene: TRBV5-1
CDR3aa: CASSRRLATNTGELFF; j_gene: TRBJ2-2; v_gene: TRBV5-1
CDR3aa: CASRPTDRWNQPQHF; j_gene: TRBJ1-5; v_gene: TRBV6-6
CDR3aa: CASQQGAAYEQYF; j_gene: TRBJ2-7; v_gene: TRBV6-5
CDR3aa: CASSFVGNTEAFF; j_gene: TRBJ1-1; v_gene: TRBV5-1
CDR3aa: CASSPQGRGYTF; j_gene: TRBJ1-2; v_gene: TRBV21-1
CDR3aa: CASSTPRGGYTF; j_gene: TRBJ1-2; v_gene: TRBV28
CDR3aa: CASSRTGEETQYF; j_gene: TRBJ2-5; v_gene: TRBV12-3/TRBV12-4
CDR3aa: CASSWLGARAGAGNEQFF; j_gene: TRBJ2-1; v_gene: TRBV7-2
CDR3aa: CASSGRWDSRSGNTIYF; j_gene: TRBJ1-3; v_gene: TRBV4-1
CDR3aa: CASSSRRGGDSEAFF; j_gene: TRBJ1-1; v_gene: TRBV5-4
CDR3aa: CASSFPARGEKLFF; j_gene: TRBJ1-4; v_gene: TRBV7-2
CDR3aa: CASSEGVAGNTDTQYF; j_gene: TRBJ2-3; v_gene: TRBV2
CDR3aa: CASSVKGVWQPQHF; j_gene: TRBJ1-5; v_gene: TRBV5-8
CDR3aa: CASSQAYLAGGPGDTGELFF; j_gene: TRBJ2-2; v_gene: TRBV3-1/TRBV3-2
CDR3aa: CASSSGQGTEKLFF; j_gene: TRBJ1-4; v_gene: TRBV5-5
CDR3aa: CASSQRGGAGSYEQYF; j_gene: TRBJ2-7; v_gene: TRBV3-1/TRBV3-2
CDR3aa: CASSARDRGSYEQYF; j_gene: TRBJ2-7; v_gene: TRBV27
CDR3aa: CSTQRGLYNEQFF; j_gene: TRBJ2-1; v_gene: TRBV29-1
CDR3aa: CASSPPGDNSPLHF; j_gene: TRBJ1-6; v_gene: TRBV19
CDR3aa: CASSPRQGLDYGYTF; j_gene: TRBJ1-2; v_gene: TRBV18
CDR3aa: CASTGTGAGEKLFF; j_gene: TRBJ1-4; v_gene: TRBV27
CDR3aa: CASRGDISSYNEQFF; j_gene: TRBJ2-1; v_gene: TRBV10-1
CDR3aa: CATSDFNRDTNTGELFF; j_gene: TRBJ2-2; v_gene: TRBV24-1
CDR3aa: CASSLGTVQETQYF; j_gene: TRBJ2-5; v_gene: TRBV5-4
CDR3aa: CASSSQQGTSYGYTF; j_gene: TRBJ1-2; v_gene: TRBV7-9
CDR3aa: CASSLASGSEQYF; j_gene: TRBJ2-7; v_gene: TRBV5-1
CDR3aa: CASSLGTGDEKLFF; j_gene: TRBJ1-4; v_gene: TRBV5-1
CDR3aa: CATSTGYLDEKLFF; j_gene: TRBJ1-4; v_gene: TRBV15
CDR3aa: CASSERGPGEKLFF; j_gene: TRBJ1-4; v_gene: TRBV10-2
CDR3aa: CASSLTGVSQPQHF; j_gene: TRBJ1-5; v_gene: TRBV28
CDR3aa: CASSHSGTRNRDSPLHF; j_gene: TRBJ1-6; v_gene: TRBV5-1
CDR3aa: CASSRSGGPFSYEQYF; j_gene: TRBJ2-7; v_gene: TRBV28
CDR3aa: CAAQTFGQGASWTEAFF; j_gene: TRBJ1-1; v_gene: TRBV2
CDR3aa: CASSPSGRLYEQYF; j_gene: TRBJ2-7; v_gene: TRBV6-2/TRBV6-3
CDR3aa: CASSEERRGQSSYNSPLHF; j_gene: TRBJ1-6; v_gene: TRBV6-1
CDR3aa: CATQRGTPKGGELFF; j_gene: TRBJ2-2; v_gene: TRBV19
CDR3aa: CASSPGLNWGETQYF; j_gene: TRBJ2-5; v_gene: TRBV19
CDR3aa: CSVEDPDRVEETQYF; j_gene: TRBJ2-5; v_gene: TRBV29-1
CDR3aa: CSVSHDYLNPGGNEQFF; j_gene: TRBJ2-1; v_gene: TRBV29-1
CDR3aa: CASSLWGDTKTQYF; j_gene: TRBJ2-5; v_gene: TRBV28
CDR3aa: CASSRLGGTGGTEAFF; j_gene: TRBJ1-1; v_gene: TRBV3-1/TRBV3-2
CDR3aa: CASSSLDRGTKNIQYF; j_gene: TRBJ2-4; v_gene: TRBV5-6